The 17 T cell receptor beta chains below were found in one sample sequenced in a study of T cell responses to AZD1222 COVID-19 vaccine (dated by TCRdb to about 2021). The protocol used for the library was the immunoSEQ multiplex PCR assay. Entries here come from immuneACCESS through TCRdb and include only in-frame sequences with V and J called. Some clones fail to appear in such tables; in the studies checked, an unresolved V gene covers under half of the shortfall, and the cause of the remainder is unknown. For this sample there are about 86,000 clones; about 78% appear just once. Together, the top ten hold around 21% of the sample. The time point label, as the study defines it: baseline before first vaccination. The sequences come from peripheral blood, collected on day 0 of AZD1222 vaccination. These receptor sequences come from an adult in good health.

The chain couples TRBV18 to TRBJ2-7; D may be TRBD2 (6 bases). The CDR3 covers 19 residues. Germline loops: CDR1 KGHSH, CDR2 LQKENI. The V end was cut by 3 bases, the J end by 0 bases, with 24 bases between. CDR3 nucleotides: TGTGCCAGCTCACCGACACTTATATACTGGGACTTGAGCTCCTACGAGCAGTACTTC. It yields the protein CASSPTLIYWDLSSYEQYF.

The gene calls are TRBV29-1 and TRBJ1-2; 8 bases are shared with TRBD1. Germline CDR1 SQVTM, CDR2 ANQGSEA. This CDR3 is built from 12 residues. The V and J ends lost 4 bases and 6 bases, in that order; junction bases with no gene match: 4. The CDR3 nucleotides read TGCAGCGTTGTCCAACAGGGGGATGGCTACACCTTC. Translation: CSVVQQGDGYTF. Based on the CDR3 plus reference TRBV29-1 and TRBJ1-2, the full variable domain is SAVISQKPSRDICQRGTSLTIQCQVDSQVTMMFWYRQQPGQSLTLIATANQGSEATYESGFVIDKFPISRPNLTFSTLTVSNMSPEDSSIYLCSVVQQGDGYTFGSGTRLTVV.

The rearrangement joins TRBV28 to TRBJ2-2; the D gene is possibly TRBD1 (6 bases). CDR3 length equals 14 residues. V gave up 6 bases and J gave up 4 bases, with 12 bases separating them. Germline lookup yields CDR1 MDHEN and CDR2 SYDVKM. Written as DNA, the CDR3 is TGTGCCAGCAGAATGGGACAAAGCACCGGGGAGCTGTTTTTT. Translating gives CASRMGQSTGELFF.

This chain connects TRBV7-2 to TRBJ1-1; D unclear. Germline CDR1 SGHTA, CDR2 FQGNSA. The V and J ends lost 5 bases and 2 bases respectively, with 9 bases between them. This CDR3 contains 13 residues. CDR3 residues: CASSPQLNTEAFF. CDR3 in DNA: TGTGCCAGCAGCCCTCAGTTAAACACTGAAGCTTTCTTT.

This rearrangement joins TRBV27 to TRBJ2-1; D ambiguous. Trimming stripped 1 base from V and 8 bases from J, with 12 bases between. This CDR3 contains 14 residues. The germline V gene encodes CDR1 MNHEY and CDR2 SMNVEV (reference sequence). The CDR3 spells CASSLFQASHEQFF. The CDR3 region has the DNA TGTGCCAGCAGTTTATTTCAGGCCTCACATGAGCAGTTCTTC.

The rearrangement links TRBV6-5 to TRBJ1-4, with D unresolved. V was shortened by 5 bases and J by 4 bases, with 14 bases between the two germline ends. Germline V gene sequence: CDR1 MNHEY, CDR2 SVGAGI. The CDR3 extends over 15 amino acids. The CDR3 sequence: CASSLGRLGNEKLFF. In DNA, the CDR3 is TGTGCCAGCAGTCTAGGACGGCTGGGTAATGAAAAACTGTTTTTT.

This clone came up a few times. This chain links TRBV5-1 with TRBJ1-4, with 8 bases identical to TRBD1. Unmatched junction bases numbered 8, after V lost 4 bases and J lost 3 bases. Germline V lookup: CDR1 SGHRS, CDR2 YFSETQ. CDR3 length equals 16 residues. The CDR3 DNA sequence: TGCGCCAGCAGCAGAGGACAGGGAGGTGCTAATGAAAAACTGTTTTTT. Translating gives CASSRGQGGANEKLFF.

The chain combines TRBV19 with TRBJ1-1; the match to TRBD1 covers 8 bases. With 7 bases clipped from V and 8 bases from J, the junction kept 12 bases outside the gene matches. Germline CDR1 LNHDA, CDR2 SQIVND (reference sequence). The CDR3 spans 14 residues. Here the CDR3 reads CASTVSRDRREAFF. In nucleotides, the CDR3 is TGTGCCAGTACCGTAAGCCGGGACAGGCGAGAAGCTTTCTTT.

The gene calls are TRBV2 and TRBJ2-1, with 7 nucleotides matching TRBD2. V lost 7 bases and J lost 4; bases outside the gene matches: 13. This CDR3 spans 16 amino acids. Germline V CDR1 and CDR2: SNHLY, FYNNEI. CDR3 coding DNA: TGTGCCAGCACCCTAGGGACTACCGGAGGATACAATGAGCAGTTCTTC. Translated, it gives CASTLGTTGGYNEQFF.

This clone was seen once. V and J are TRBV10-3 and TRBJ2-3, with 7 nucleotides matching TRBD2. Germline CDR1 is ENHRY and CDR2 is SYGVKD. V shed 6 bases and J 5 bases; nucleotides not matched to a gene: 8. The CDR3 sequence is 14 residues long. CDR3 in DNA: TGTGCCATCAGCCCAGCGGGAAGAGGAGATACGCAGTATTTT. The encoded protein is CAISPAGRGDTQYF.

The rearrangement links TRBV4-3 to TRBJ2-3; 8 nucleotides match TRBD1. CDR3 size: 16 residues. CDR1 LGHNA and CDR2 YSLEER come from the germline V gene. J was trimmed by 4 bases and V by 1 base; bases with no gene match: 7. CDR3 region: CASSQADRGRPDTQYF. The DNA for the CDR3 is TGCGCCAGCAGCCAAGCAGACAGGGGACGACCAGATACGCAGTATTTT.

The chain joins TRBV5-1 to TRBJ2-5; a possible D gene is TRBD2 (6 bases). The CDR3 has 15 residues. The V end was cut by 6 bases, the J end by 5 bases, with 20 bases between. CDR1 SGHRS and CDR2 YFSETQ come from the germline V gene. For the CDR3, the DNA is TGCGCCAGCACCGACGGGGCGGTGGCGGGGGAGACCCAGTACTTC. It encodes CASTDGAVAGETQYF.

The chain recombines TRBV5-5 with TRBJ2-1; D remains ambiguous. The germline V gene has CDR1 SGHKS and CDR2 YYEKEE (reference sequence). Trimming shortened V by 0 bases and J by 0 bases, and 13 bases separated the two germline ends. This CDR3 contains 17 residues. The CDR3 bases are TGTGCCAGCAGCTTGGGGTGGCGCTCCAACTCCTACAATGAGCAGTTCTTC. It is translated as CASSLGWRSNSYNEQFF.

This rearrangement joins TRBV10-3 to TRBJ2-3; TRBD2 agrees at 8 bases. Germline assignment: CDR1 ENHRY and CDR2 SYGVKD. Losses at the gene ends were 4 bases for V and 3 bases for J; bases not matched to a gene: 6. The CDR3 is made up of 15 amino acids. This chain's CDR3 is CAISGQVAGTDTQYF. The CDR3 nucleotides read TGTGCCATCAGTGGACAAGTAGCGGGAACAGATACGCAGTATTTT.

This sequence joins TRBV27 and TRBJ2-2; possible D gene TRBD2, 5 bases. Germline CDR1 MNHEY, CDR2 SMNVEV (reference sequence). V was trimmed by 7 bases and J by 5 bases, leaving 14 bases between them. The CDR3 extends over 14 amino acids. Written as DNA, the CDR3 is TGTGCCAGCAACCCGGGATTCCAAACCGGGGAGCTGTTTTTT. Its translation is CASNPGFQTGELFF.

The rearrangement joins TRBV5-1 to TRBJ2-3; 10 bases align to TRBD1. Germline V CDR1 and CDR2: SGHRS, YFSETQ. Trimming at V came to 7 bases and at J to 0 bases, leaving 8 bases not matched to a gene. There are 16 residues in the CDR3. CDR3 DNA: TGCGCCAGCCAAAGGGGACAGGGGACTAGCACAGATACGCAGTATTTT. This translates into CASQRGQGTSTDTQYF.

CDR3 bases: TGTGCCAGCAGCGGGGGGACGGTGAAAACCGGGGAGCTGTTTTTT. It specifies CASSGGTVKTGELFF. This chain links TRBV7-2 with TRBJ2-2; D might be TRBD2 (6 bases). Trimming removed 5 bases from V and 5 bases from J, with 15 bases in between. Germline values: CDR1 SGHTA, CDR2 FQGNSA. This CDR3 is 15 amino acids long. The whole variable domain, filled in from reference TRBV7-2 and TRBJ2-2, reads GAGVSQSPSNKVTEKGKDVELRCDPISGHTALYWYRQSLGQGLEFLIYFQGNSAPDKSGLPSDRFSAERTGGSVSTLTIQRTQQEDSAVYLCASSGGTVKTGELFFGEGSRLTVL.